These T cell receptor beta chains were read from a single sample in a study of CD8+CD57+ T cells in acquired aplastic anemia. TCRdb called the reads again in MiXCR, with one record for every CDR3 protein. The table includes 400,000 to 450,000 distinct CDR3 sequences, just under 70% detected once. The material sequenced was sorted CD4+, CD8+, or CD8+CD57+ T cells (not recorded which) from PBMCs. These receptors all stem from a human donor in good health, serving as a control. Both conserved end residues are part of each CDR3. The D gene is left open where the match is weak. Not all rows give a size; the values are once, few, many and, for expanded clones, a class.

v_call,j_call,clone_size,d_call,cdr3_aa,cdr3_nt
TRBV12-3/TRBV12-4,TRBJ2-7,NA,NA,CASGLQGGDEQYF,TGTGCCAGCGGCTTACAGGGGGGGGACGAGCAGTACTTC
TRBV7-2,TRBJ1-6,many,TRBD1,CASSGRQGARGDNSPLHF,TGTGCCAGCAGCGGACGACAGGGGGCCCGGGGGGATAATTCACCCCTCCACTTT
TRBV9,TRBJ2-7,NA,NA,CASSVTDGPYEQYF,TGTGCCAGCAGCGTGACGGACGGACCCTACGAGCAGTACTTC
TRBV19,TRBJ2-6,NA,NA,CASSRGARANVLTF,TGTGCCAGTAGTAGGGGGGCTCGGGCCAACGTCCTGACTTTC
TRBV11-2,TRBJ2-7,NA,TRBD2,CASSSLGTSRVEQYF,TGTGCCAGCAGCTCCTTAGGGACTAGCCGGGTCGAGCAGTACTTC
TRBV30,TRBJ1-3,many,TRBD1,CAWSGTGIKGGNTIYF,TGTGCCTGGAGTGGGACAGGGATAAAGGGCGGAAACACCATATATTTT
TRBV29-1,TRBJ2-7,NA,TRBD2,CSVDAGRGEEDTQYF,TGCAGCGTTGACGCGGGGCGGGGGGAGGAAGATACGCAGTACTTC
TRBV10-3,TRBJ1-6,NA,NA,CAIRALNQHPPFHF,TGTGCCATCAGAGCCCTGAACCAACACCCACCCTTCCACTTT
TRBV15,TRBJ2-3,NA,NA,CAISRDRADTQYF,TGTGCCATCAGCAGAGATAGGGCAGATACGCAGTACTTT
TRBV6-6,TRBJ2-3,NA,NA,CAITVSTDTQYF,TGTGCCATCACCGTCAGCACAGATACGCAGTATTTT
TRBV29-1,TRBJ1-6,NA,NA,CSVPQGSDSPLHF,TGCAGCGTACCACAGGGAAGTGATTCACCCCTCCACTTT
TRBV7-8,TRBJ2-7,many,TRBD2,CASSLRSAGDLSYEQYF,TGTGCCAGCAGCTTACGGTCAGCGGGGGACCTTTCCTACGAGCAGTACTTC
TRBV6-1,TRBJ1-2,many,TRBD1,CASRIDRVGLGYTF,TGTGCCAGCAGGATAGACAGGGTGGGACTTGGCTACACCTTC